A selection of T cell receptor beta chains follows, all from one sample in a study of T cells after yellow fever vaccination. TCRdb re-called the 5' RACE reads with MiXCR, one entry per CDR3 protein. Found here are about 47,000 distinct CDR3 sequences, 7% to 8.5% of them singletons; the top ten hold roughly 27%. The sample here was CD8+ T cells sorted from PBMCs, taken roughly 15 days after the first yellow fever vaccination. Receptors were obtained from a man aged 18 to 29 who received the YFV17D yellow fever vaccine. The CDR3 runs from the conserved cysteine through the conserved F or W. A D gene is named only where the DNA matches it firmly. Size values are once, few and many counts, or a class for expanded clones, and some rows have none.

>many|.|TRBV20-1|TRBJ2-6
CSARGSGANVLTF
TGCAGTGCTAGGGGCTCTGGGGCCAACGTCCTGACTTTC
>many|.|TRBV28|TRBJ1-5
CASSLTLGRQPQHF
TGTGCCAGCAGTCTAACACTAGGACGTCAGCCCCAGCATTTT
>many|.|TRBV2|TRBJ1-2
CAREGEGGYTF
TGTGCCAGAGAGGGGGAGGGTGGCTACACCTTC
>.|.|TRBV9|TRBJ1-2
CASSVATDRANNYGYTF
TGTGCCAGCAGCGTAGCTACGGACAGAGCTAACAACTATGGCTACACCTTC
>.|.|TRBV12-3/TRBV12-4|TRBJ2-7
CAGSLSRGREQYF
TGTGCCGGCAGTTTGTCTCGGGGGCGCGAGCAGTACTTC
>many|.|TRBV20-1|TRBJ2-1
CSPGTLTGYEQFF
TGCAGTCCAGGGACCCTCACAGGGTATGAGCAGTTCTTC
>many|.|TRBV7-6|TRBJ2-1
CASSPQPPLSSYNEQFF
TGTGCCAGCAGCCCCCAACCACCATTAAGCTCCTACAATGAGCAGTTCTTC
>many|.|TRBV2|TRBJ2-1
CATLRTLF
TGTGCCACCCTAAGGACTCTCTTC
>many|.|TRBV3-1|TRBJ2-5
CASAPPDSEKETQYF
TGTGCCAGCGCTCCACCGGACAGCGAAAAAGAGACCCAGTACTTC
>many|.|TRBV29-1|TRBJ2-1
CSVETKSLAPYNEQFF
TGCAGCGTAGAGACAAAGTCCCTAGCTCCTTACAATGAGCAGTTCTTC
>many|.|TRBV4-3|TRBJ2-7
CASSQLPEGYEQYF
TGCGCCAGCAGCCAACTACCCGAGGGTTACGAGCAGTACTTC
>many|.|TRBV20-1|TRBJ2-1
CSAPGPRLYNEQFF
TGCAGTGCCCCTGGGCCCCGTCTCTACAATGAGCAGTTCTTC
>many|.|TRBV12-3/TRBV12-4|TRBJ2-1
CASSFPAEQFF
TGTGCCAGCAGTTTTCCGGCTGAGCAGTTCTTC
>many|TRBD1|TRBV6-2/TRBV6-3|TRBJ2-3
CATTTGGMTDTQYF
TGTGCCACCACGACAGGGGGCATGACAGATACGCAGTATTTT
>many|TRBD2|TRBV4-1|TRBJ2-4
CASSQGLAGLIQYF
TGCGCCAGCAGCCAAGGACTAGCGGGGCTCATTCAGTACTTC
>many|.|TRBV4-1|TRBJ1-2
CASSQVISTTNYGYTF
TGCGCCAGCAGCCAAGTAATTTCTACCACTAACTATGGCTACACCTTC